This T cell receptor beta chain was obtained from a study of CD8+CD57+ T cells in acquired aplastic anemia. About the research overall: Across the sorted CD4+ and CD8+ cells, DNA amounts averaged roughly 3 ug. Study-level results: Patients shared some 30 CD8+ CDR3 sequences with controls.

Both TCR beta VDJ combination and CDR3 sequence profiling were carried out. Genomic DNA was the template for this profiling. Via MiXCR, TCRdb re-called the reads, giving one row per CDR3 protein. Of under 200,000 distinct CDR3 sequences in the sample, over 40% were seen once. Details on this clonotype: What it binds is unknown.

Patients chosen for sequencing had CD8+CD57+ cells that had expanded, as shown by flow cytometry. Severe acquired aplastic anemia affected all patients. The TCR was taken from a human donor with aplastic anemia. Material for sequencing was sorted CD4+, CD8+, or CD8+CD57+ T cells (not recorded which) from PBMCs.

CDR3 in DNA: TGTGCCAGCAGTCAGACTAGCGGGGGGACCGCAGATACGCAGTATTTT. As protein: CASSQTSGGTADTQYF. The chain is built from TRBV6-1 and TRBJ2-3; TRBD2 matches 13 bases. Germline V CDR1 and CDR2: MNHNS, SASEGT. V was clipped by 5 bases and J by 4 bases; unmatched bases: 6. The CDR3 is 16 amino acids.